Listed here are 18 T cell receptor beta chains from one sample, sequenced in a study of radiotherapy plus CTLA-4 blockade in lung cancer. Libraries were prepared by immunoSEQ multiplex PCR; TCRdb keeps only in-frame clonotypes and omits some of them. The table records more than 40,000 clones, 73% of them present only once. Sequenced here: peripheral blood, sampled from a patient treated with radiotherapy plus ipilimumab. Receptor source: a human donor with non-small cell lung cancer who had a complete response to radiotherapy plus ipilimumab.

This clone was counted between two and nine times. The chain recombines TRBV7-3 with TRBJ1-2; D might be TRBD1 (5 bases). The ends were cut back, 5 bases at V and 7 bases at J, with 14 bases in the middle. The CDR3 runs 13 residues. From germline, CDR1 is SGHTA and CDR2 FQGTGA. DNA of the CDR3: TGTGCCAGCAGCCAAAGCCATCAGGGTGGCTACACCTTC. Protein sequence: CASSQSHQGGYTF.

CDR3 DNA: TGTGCCTGGAGTGTACTGTACGAGCAGTACTTC. Translated, it gives CAWSVLYEQYF. The chain recombines TRBV30 with TRBJ2-7; no reliable D call. In germline, CDR1 is GTSNPN, CDR2 SVGIG (reference sequence). The V end lost 0 bases, the J end lost 4 bases, and 4 bases lay between the germline ends. This CDR3 region has 11 residues.

This clone has a handful of counts. The J gene is TRBJ2-5, the V gene TRBV9; D possibly corresponds to TRBD1 (5 bases). The ends were cut back, 4 bases at V and 1 base at J, with 20 bases in the middle. In germline, CDR1 is SGDLS, CDR2 YYNGEE. The CDR3 totals 17 residues. CDR3 protein: CASSSSRGARAQETQYF. The CDR3 DNA is TGTGCCAGCAGCTCCAGTCGTGGGGCCAGGGCCCAAGAGACCCAGTACTTC.

The rearrangement links TRBV28 to TRBJ1-1; D is unresolved. The CDR3 is 13 residues long. Trimming removed 6 bases at V and 6 bases at J, with 14 bases between. Germline-derived CDR1 and CDR2 are MDHEN and SYDVKM. CDR3 sequence (DNA): TGTGCCAGCAGGACGACATCTCTCTCTGAAGCTTTCTTT. Protein product: CASRTTSLSEAFF.

This clone was counted a single time. V usage is TRBV28 and J usage is TRBJ2-7; perhaps TRBD1 as D (6 bases). The CDR3 spans 16 residues. V was clipped by 7 bases and J by 1 base, with 20 bases between them. CDR1 and CDR2 (germline): MDHEN, SYDVKM. The CDR3 bases are TGTGCCAGCACCCTTGCTGGGCCAGGGGTTTCCTACGAGCAGTACTTC. Translated, it gives CASTLAGPGVSYEQYF.

This sequence joins TRBV5-1 and TRBJ1-2; D may be TRBD1 (5 bases). V lost 4 bases and J lost 10, with 17 bases in between. CDR1 is SGHRS, CDR2 YFSETQ, per germline. This CDR3 contains 13 residues. The CDR3 DNA follows: TGCGCCAGCAGCGGCTTCGGGGGATCCGACTACACCTTC. Translation: CASSGFGGSDYTF.

A note on this clone: Other DNA sequences in the sample encode the same CDR3. The chain has TRBV7-2 and TRBJ2-5; a weak D match, TRBD1 (5 bases). V lost 1 base and J lost 4, with 10 bases in between. Germline CDR1 reads SGHTA; CDR2 reads FQGNSA. There are 14 residues in the CDR3. CDR3 coding DNA: TGTGCCAGCAGCTTAGGACAGTCGGCAGAGACCCAGTACTTC. Amino acids: CASSLGQSAETQYF.

This clone has just a few counts. The chain uses TRBV27 and TRBJ2-7, with TRBD1 matching over 8 bases. Germline CDR1 reads MNHEY; CDR2 reads SMNVEV (reference sequence). Losses at the gene ends were 1 base for V and 0 bases for J; bases not matched to a gene: 2. The CDR3 runs to 15 residues. The CDR3 is CASSLLQGVSYEQYF. CDR3 nucleotide sequence: TGTGCCAGCAGTTTATTACAGGGGGTCTCCTACGAGCAGTACTTC.

The chain combines TRBV2 with TRBJ1-4, with 9 bases matching TRBD1. Germline CDR1 reads SNHLY; CDR2 reads FYNNEI. V shed 3 bases and J 7 bases; nucleotides not matched to a gene: 3. The CDR3 consists of 14 residues. Written as DNA, the CDR3 is TGTGCCAGCAGTGACTACAGGGGGCCTGAAAAACTGTTTTTT. Translated: CASSDYRGPEKLFF.

The chain joins TRBV19 to TRBJ1-4, with unresolved D. This CDR3 contains 13 residues. V was pared by 4 bases and J by 8 bases, with 11 bases between. Germline CDR1 is LNHDA and CDR2 is SQIVND (reference sequence). The CDR3 nucleotides read TGTGCCAGTAGTACGGACTCGGGCGAAAAACTGTTTTTT. Its translation: CASSTDSGEKLFF.

This clone came up a few times. The V call is TRBV4-1, the J call TRBJ1-3; perhaps TRBD1 as D (6 bases). V lost 1 base and J lost 2, with 15 bases in between. Germline V gives CDR1 MGHRA, CDR2 YSYEKL. The CDR3 spans 17 residues. CDR3 DNA sequence: TGCGCCAGCAGCCAAGGAAGGGGGGGCCCGACTGGAAACACCATATATTTT. Translated, it gives CASSQGRGGPTGNTIYF.

The V and J genes are TRBV28 and TRBJ1-2; no definite D call. Trimming removed 3 bases at V and 5 bases at J, with 7 bases between. Germline CDR1 MDHEN, CDR2 SYDVKM. The CDR3 is 12 residues long. The CDR3 nucleotides read TGTGCCAGCAGTTTTAGGAGTTATGGCTACACCTTC. Translated, it gives CASSFRSYGYTF.

The rearrangement joins TRBV10-1 to TRBJ2-1; D remains unclear. The germline V gene encodes CDR1 WNHNN and CDR2 SYGVQD (reference sequence). With 2 bases removed from V and 15 bases from J, the gap between germline ends came to 17 bases. CDR3 length: 13 amino acids. The CDR3 coding sequence is TGCGCCAGCAGTGAGGGCGGTAGGAGCTACCCGTTCTTC. Its protein product is CASSEGGRSYPFF.

V gene TRBV10-3 combines with J gene TRBJ2-7; D remains unclear. The CDR3 has 13 residues. V was shortened by 3 bases and J by 2 bases, with 8 bases between the two germline ends. Germline lookup yields CDR1 ENHRY and CDR2 SYGVKD. DNA for the CDR3: TGTGCCATCAGTGACGCTACTCCCTACGAGCAGTACTTC. Translated, it gives CAISDATPYEQYF.

This chain connects TRBV9 to TRBJ2-1; 13 nucleotides align to TRBD2. The CDR3 has 18 residues. CDR1 and CDR2 from the germline V gene are SGDLS and YYNGEE. V gave up 3 bases and J gave up 0 bases; unmatched junction bases: 6. The CDR3, as DNA: TGTGCCAGCAGCGCTAGGACTAGCGGGGGCAGCTCCTACAATGAGCAGTTCTTC. Amino acid sequence: CASSARTSGGSSYNEQFF.

V and J are TRBV7-2 and TRBJ1-5; perhaps TRBD1 as D (5 bases). The CDR3 is made up of 14 amino acids. V lost 3 bases, J lost 5 bases, and 11 bases lay in between. Germline V gene data show CDR1 as SGHTA and CDR2 as FQGNSA. The CDR3 loop is CASSFGGWYQPQHF. The CDR3, as DNA: TGTGCCAGCAGCTTCGGGGGGTGGTATCAGCCCCAGCATTTT.

This rearrangement joins TRBV4-2 to TRBJ1-5; perhaps TRBD1 as D (5 bases). CDR3 length: 16 amino acids. V was trimmed by 0 bases and J by 5 bases, leaving 14 bases between them. CDR1 and CDR2 (germline): LGHNA, YNFKEQ. CDR3 bases: TGTGCCAGCAGCCAAGATAAGGACATCCCGGATCAGCCCCAGCATTTT. This encodes CASSQDKDIPDQPQHF.

This clone was recorded only once. The genes are TRBV5-6 and TRBJ2-6; D ambiguous. Germline CDR1 and CDR2: SGHDT and YYEEEE. The CDR3 spans 15 residues. Trimming removed 4 bases at V and 0 bases at J, with 8 bases between. The CDR3 is CASSEPSSGANVLTF. The CDR3 DNA reads TGTGCCAGCAGCGAGCCAAGCTCTGGGGCCAACGTCCTGACTTTC.